A single sample gave rise to the 21 T cell receptor beta chains below, sequenced in a study of regulatory T cells in long-lasting Graves disease. Arm-PCR of CDR3 regions and iRepertoire HTBI primers were used to build TCR beta libraries. One entry per CDR3 protein, called by TCRdb with MiXCR from the multiplex PCR reads. The sample contains under 700,000 distinct CDR3 sequences, approximately 16% of which appear only once. Time point meaning: newly diagnosed GD, antithyroid drugs for less than 3 months. TCR sequences were obtained from RNA taken from PBMCs. These same data were also listed under a study on T cells in Graves' hyperthyroidism and ophthalmopathy.

The starting material was peripheral blood mononuclear cells (PBMCs), obtained at new diagnosis, from a patient treated with antithyroid drugs. These receptors were obtained from a woman between 40 and 65 years old with Graves disease.

To note about this clonotype: This sequence is one base from a far larger clone and is likely a read error. This chain uses TRBV28 with TRBJ1-1; 7 bases are shared with TRBD1. The CDR3 consists of 16 residues. Germline V gene lookup returns CDR1 MDHEN and CDR2 SYDVKM. V lost 5 bases and J lost 1; bases outside the gene matches: 10. DNA for the CDR3: TGTGCCAGCAGTGAGCTTACAGGGGCATCGAACACTGAAGCTTTCTTT. It specifies CASSELTGASNTEAFF.

The CDR3 reads CASGVSGTHTDTQYF. DNA for the CDR3: TGTGCCAGCGGTGTCTCCGGGACCCACACAGATACGCAGTATTTT. The genes are TRBV6-2 or TRBV6-3 and TRBJ2-3, with D perhaps being TRBD1 or TRBD2 (5 bases each). The germline V gene has CDR1 MNHEY and CDR2 SVGEGT. V shed 8 bases and J shed 2 bases, with 17 bases lying between them. This CDR3 has 15 amino acids.

This clonotype appeared many times. CDR3 DNA: TGTGCCAGCAGCTTAGGGGCCGGGGGGGCGCGAAGTGAGACCCAGTACTTC. Translation: CASSLGAGGARSETQYF. This sequence joins TRBV11-2 and TRBJ2-5; TRBD2 aligns across 8 bases. With 1 base clipped from V and 5 bases from J, the junction kept 12 bases outside the gene matches. Germline values: CDR1 SGHAT, CDR2 FQNNGV. The CDR3 runs to 17 residues.

The V gene is TRBV4-1, the J gene TRBJ2-4; TRBD2 matches at 12 bases. J gave up 7 bases and V 4 bases, and 8 bases lay outside the gene matches. The V gene's germline CDR1 is MGHRA and CDR2 YSYEKL. The CDR3 consists of 16 residues. CDR3 in amino acids: CASSPPGLAGFNIQYF. CDR3 nucleotides: TGCGCCAGCAGCCCCCCCGGACTAGCGGGGTTTAACATTCAGTACTTC.

This clonotype was seen only a few times. The chain joins TRBV10-3 to TRBJ2-4; D remains unclear. This CDR3 region has 14 residues. V gave up 4 bases and J gave up 0 bases, with 7 bases separating them. Looked up from germline, CDR1 is ENHRY and CDR2 is SYGVKD. CDR3 sequence: CAISATVAKNIQYF. CDR3 DNA sequence: TGTGCCATCAGTGCGACGGTAGCCAAAAACATTCAGTACTTC.

The gene calls are TRBV28 and TRBJ1-1; D is possibly TRBD1 (5 bases). The germline V gene encodes CDR1 MDHEN and CDR2 SYDVKM. The length of the CDR3 is 10 residues. The V end was cut by 10 bases, the J end by 11 bases, with 14 bases between. The CDR3 sequence is CATSRDQAFF. CDR3 in DNA: TGTGCCACATCCAGGGACCAGGCTTTCTTT.

This clonotype has ten or more counts. The chain combines TRBV6-5 with TRBJ1-1; D gene ambiguous. The germline CDR1 and CDR2 sequences are MNHEY and SVGAGI. V was trimmed by 1 base and J by 0 bases, leaving 3 bases between them. CDR3 size: 13 residues. CDR3: CASSYLMNTEAFF. The CDR3 DNA is TGTGCCAGCAGTTACTTGATGAACACTGAAGCTTTCTTT.

The chain has TRBV20-1 and TRBJ2-7, with a weak D call TRBD1 (5 bases). Trimming left V 3 bases short and J 4 bases short, with 10 bases between. This CDR3 comprises 12 residues. Germline V lookup: CDR1 DFQATT, CDR2 SNEGSKA (reference sequence). Written as DNA, the CDR3 is TGCAGTGCTAGGACAGATTTATACGAGCAGTACTTC. Protein sequence: CSARTDLYEQYF.

This clonotype was counted between two and nine times. This rearrangement joins TRBV6-1 to TRBJ1-2; D remains unclear. Between the trimmed V and J ends, which lost 5 bases and 6 bases, there was a span of 16 bases. Germline CDR1 MNHNS, CDR2 SASEGT. This CDR3 comprises 14 residues. The chain's CDR3 is CASSSRGVGHGYTF. The CDR3 coding sequence is TGTGCCAGCAGTAGCCGCGGGGTAGGCCATGGCTACACCTTC.

This clonotype was found many times. This chain uses TRBV27 with TRBJ1-6, with 8 positions matching TRBD1. With 7 bases clipped from V and 10 bases from J, the junction kept 12 bases outside the gene matches. This CDR3 region has 15 residues. Germline CDR1 and CDR2: MNHEY and SMNVEV (reference sequence). For the CDR3, the DNA is TGTGCCAGCACCGACGGACAGGGCACTCGGTCACCCCTCCACTTT. Translation: CASTDGQGTRSPLHF.

This clonotype has a count of ten or more. The chain couples TRBV11-2 to TRBJ2-1; D perhaps matches TRBD2 (6 bases). The ends were cut back, 6 bases at V and 2 bases at J, with 17 bases in the middle. Germline CDR1 reads SGHAT; CDR2 reads FQNNGV. The CDR3 runs 16 residues. This CDR3 is CASRPQSSAAYNEQFF. The CDR3 region has the DNA TGTGCCAGCAGACCCCAGTCTAGCGCGGCCTACAATGAGCAGTTCTTC.

The table lists this clonotype with many counts. The DNA is omitted, as the CDR3 cannot be located on it reliably, and the CDR3 follows TCRdb's listing. The chain is built from TRBV11-2 and TRBJ2-1; the table names TRBD1, a call not compared with the DNA. Germline assignment: CDR1 SGHAT and CDR2 FQNNGV. The CDR3 sequence runs 14 residues, both termini included. CDR3 amino acids: CASSFGSGGNEQFF.

This clonotype was seen at least ten times. The chain carries TRBV24-1 and TRBJ1-2; no definite D call. This CDR3 is 12 amino acids long. Germline-derived CDR1 and CDR2 are KGHDR and SFDVKD. V was trimmed by 3 bases and J by 6 bases, leaving 7 bases between them. This CDR3 is CATSDPEDGYTF. CDR3 nucleotides: TGTGCCACCAGTGATCCGGAGGATGGCTACACCTTC.

In the case of this clonotype: A much more abundant neighbour one base away suggests this may be a read error. This chain joins TRBV28 and TRBJ2-4; 12 nucleotides match TRBD1. The CDR3 runs to 19 residues. The germline V gene has CDR1 MDHEN and CDR2 SYDVKM. CDR3 loop: CASSIPGQGARSERKTQCF. The CDR3, as DNA: TGTGCCAGCAGTATACCGGGACAGGGGGCTAGGAGTGAAAGAAAGACCCAGTGCTTC. Full variable domain (missing parts from reference TRBV28 and TRBJ2-4): DVKVTQSSRYLVKRTGEKVFLECVQDMDHENMFWYRQDPGLGLRLIYFSYDVKMKEKGDIPEGYSVSREKKERFSLILESASTNQTSMYLCASSIPGQGARSERKTQCFGAGTRLSVL.

This clonotype appeared many times. This chain joins TRBV11-2 and TRBJ2-1, with D perhaps TRBD1 (6 bases). This CDR3 is 16 amino acids long. V was clipped by 5 bases and J by 9 bases, with 23 bases between them. Per the germline V gene, CDR1 is SGHAT and CDR2 is FQNNGV. The CDR3 sequence: CASSHRAGGAVSEQFF. DNA for the CDR3: TGTGCCAGCAGCCACCGGGCTGGGGGCGCGGTGAGTGAGCAGTTCTTC.

This clonotype appeared a few times. The gene calls are TRBV7-3 and TRBJ2-3; 8 bases line up with TRBD1. The better agreement between TRBJ2-5 and the DNA end casts doubt on the J call. The length of the CDR3 is 13 residues. CDR1 and CDR2 from the germline V gene are SGHTA and FQGTGA. The DNA for the CDR3 is TGTGCCAGCAGCCCAGGGACAGGTCGGACCCAGTACTTC. Encoded protein: CASSPGTGRTQYF.

This clonotype was observed many times. The rearrangement joins TRBV6-1 to TRBJ2-7; D possibly corresponds to TRBD1 (6 bases). V was pared by 5 bases and J by 2 bases, with 13 bases between. Germline-derived CDR1 and CDR2 are MNHNS and SASEGT. The CDR3 runs to 14 residues. The CDR3 protein is CASSSQDSPYEQYF. The CDR3 DNA is TGTGCCAGCAGTTCCCAGGACAGTCCCTACGAGCAGTACTTC.

The rearrangement joins TRBV20-1 to TRBJ1-2, with D perhaps TRBD1 (5 bases). Trimming stripped 5 bases from V and 3 bases from J, with 10 bases between. The CDR3 has 12 amino acids. Germline CDR1 is DFQATT and CDR2 is SNEGSKA (reference sequence). The CDR3 is CSAGGEDYGYTF. The CDR3 bases are TGCAGTGCTGGAGGGGAGGACTATGGCTACACCTTC.

This clonotype showed up just a few times. The chain links TRBV10-3 to TRBJ2-7; the D gene is possibly TRBD2 (7 bases). The germline V gene encodes CDR1 ENHRY and CDR2 SYGVKD. The CDR3 spans 14 residues. V was cut by 10 bases and J by 0 bases, with 16 bases left in between. The CDR3 here is CATGGPGDSYEQYF. The CDR3 nucleotides read TGTGCCACCGGGGGGCCAGGGGACTCCTACGAGCAGTACTTC.

As regards this clonotype: This may stem from a read error, because a much larger clone lies one nucleotide away. Since the CDR3 does not end with the conserved phenylalanine or tryptophan, this likely comes from a read error. The V gene is TRBV6-1, the J gene TRBJ1-1; 7 nucleotides line up with TRBD1. The CDR3 has 12 residues. With V trimmed by 6 bases and J by 8 bases, 6 bases remained unmatched. Looked up from germline, CDR1 is MNHNS and CDR2 is SASEGT. CDR3 DNA: TGTGCCAGCAGAACTTCGACAGGGGAAGCTTTCTCT. Translation gives CASRTSTGEAFS.

This clonotype turned up a few times. Only one base separates this from a far larger clonotype, so it likely reflects a read error. The chain employs TRBV7-3 and TRBJ1-1, with TRBD1 as a possible D gene (5 bases). The CDR3 covers 15 residues. Germline CDR1 is SGHTA and CDR2 is FQGTGA. The CDR3 nucleotides read TGCGCCAGCAGAGCGGGGACCGAGCGACCGGCTGAAGCTTTCTTT. As protein: CASRAGTERPAEAFF. The full variable domain, in which reference TRBV7-3 and TRBJ1-1 provide the parts outside the CDR3, is GAGVSQTPSNKVTEKGKYVELRCDPISGHTALYWYRQSLGQGPEFLIYFQGTGAADDSGLPNDRFFAVRPEGSVSTLKIQRTERGDSAVYLCASRAGTERPAEAFFGQGTRLTVV.